This TCR beta chain was obtained from a study of blood T cells in healthy people across ages. Study-level information: With template switching, about one barcoded beta molecule was captured per two T cells.

The authors ran a second PCR of 7 to 11 cycles using a sample-barcoded 5' primer and a J-beta primer mix. MiXCR, applied by TCRdb to the 5' RACE reads, yields one record per CDR3 protein. The table has fewer than 1.5 million distinct CDR3 sequences, around 39% seen once. With 1 base removed from V and 0 bases from J, the gap between germline ends came to 15 bases. CDR3 length equals 17 residues. The germline gives CDR1 SGHTA, CDR2 FQGNSA. The sample consisted of blood. The chain couples TRBV7-2 to TRBJ1-1; D ambiguous. This clonotype was sampled from a woman between 18 and 29 years old in good health. The CDR3 DNA reads as TGTGCCAGCAGCTTAGTAGGTTCGGGGAGTGTGAACACTGAAGCTTTCTTT. This sequence encodes CASSLVGSGSVNTEAFF.